This T cell receptor beta chain was captured in a study of vaccination and CD4 T cells after COVID-19. Treatment here: approximately nine-day PBMC culture with coronavirus spike peptide pools or control peptides (ViraFEST assay). Once peptide pools had expanded antigen-specific T cells, ViraFEST sequenced TCRs. Details on this clonotype: Its specificity is not known.

Per the germline V gene, CDR1 is GTSNPN and CDR2 is SVGIG (reference sequence). V was pared by 4 bases and J by 11 bases, with 18 bases between. The CDR3 covers 13 residues. Cultured CD4+ T cell DNA underwent sequencing with the Oncomine TCR Beta short-read assay. TCRdb re-called the PCR reads through MiXCR, storing one row per CDR3 protein. Here the sample spans 20,000 to 25,000 distinct CDR3 sequences, about 61% being singletons. Specimen: CD4+ T cells from blood, cultured in vitro, collected after SARS-CoV-2 vaccination. This TCR came from a human donor who received a COVID-19 vaccine. The chain is built from TRBV30 and TRBJ1-5; weak D call: TRBD1 (6 bases). CDR3 nucleotides: TGTGCCTGGAATCCAGGGGAGGGTATGGCCCAGCATTTT. Translating gives CAWNPGEGMAQHF.